The source of this TCR beta chain is a study of identifying expanded T cells in peripheral blood. Clones were sequenced by immunoSEQ multiplex PCR, and TCRdb holds only the in-frame ones, with some missing. The data show about 74,000 clones, with around four fifths seen just once and approximately 18% held by the top ten. J was trimmed by 1 base and V by 5 bases; bases with no gene match: 5. Looked up from germline, CDR1 is SGHTA and CDR2 is FQGNSA. This CDR3 has 15 residues. This receptor was taken from a person aged 18 to 69 in good health. V is TRBV7-2 and J is TRBJ2-1, with 7 nucleotides matching TRBD1. The sequenced sample consisted of blood. The CDR3 is CASSPEQGSYNEQFF. CDR3 nucleotides: TGTGCCAGCAGCCCTGAACAGGGGTCCTACAATGAGCAGTTCTTC.